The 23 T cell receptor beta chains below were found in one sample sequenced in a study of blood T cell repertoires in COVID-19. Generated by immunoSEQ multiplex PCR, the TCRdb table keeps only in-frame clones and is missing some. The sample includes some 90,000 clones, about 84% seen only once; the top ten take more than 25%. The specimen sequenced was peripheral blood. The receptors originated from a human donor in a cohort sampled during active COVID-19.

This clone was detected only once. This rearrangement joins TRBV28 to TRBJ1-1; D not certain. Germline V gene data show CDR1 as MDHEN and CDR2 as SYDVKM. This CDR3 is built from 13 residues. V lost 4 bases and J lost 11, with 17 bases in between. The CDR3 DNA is TGTGCCAGCAGTTCGATATATTCCGAGGAGGCTTTCTTT. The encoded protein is CASSSIYSEEAFF.

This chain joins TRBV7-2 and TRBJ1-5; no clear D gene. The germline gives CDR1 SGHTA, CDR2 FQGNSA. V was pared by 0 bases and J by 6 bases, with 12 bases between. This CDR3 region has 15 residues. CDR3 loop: CASSLAGREGQPQHF. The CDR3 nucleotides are TGTGCCAGCAGCTTAGCAGGGAGAGAGGGTCAGCCCCAGCATTTT.

The CDR3 sequence is CASSQDLQGFSGNTIYF. Written as DNA, the CDR3 is TGCGCCAGCAGCCAAGATCTGCAGGGGTTCTCTGGAAACACCATATATTTT. V usage is TRBV4-3 and J usage is TRBJ1-3, with TRBD1 as a possible D gene (6 bases). The CDR3 runs 17 residues. Germline V lookup: CDR1 LGHNA, CDR2 YSLEER. Trimming shortened V by 0 bases and J by 0 bases, and 12 bases separated the two germline ends.

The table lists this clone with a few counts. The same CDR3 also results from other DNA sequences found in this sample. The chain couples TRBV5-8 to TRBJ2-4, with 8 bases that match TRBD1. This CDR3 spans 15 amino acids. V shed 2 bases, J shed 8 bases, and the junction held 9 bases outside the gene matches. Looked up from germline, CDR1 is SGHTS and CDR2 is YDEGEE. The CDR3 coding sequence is TGTGCCAGCAGCTTTCCAAGACAGGGGACAGACATTCAGTACTTC. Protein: CASSFPRQGTDIQYF.

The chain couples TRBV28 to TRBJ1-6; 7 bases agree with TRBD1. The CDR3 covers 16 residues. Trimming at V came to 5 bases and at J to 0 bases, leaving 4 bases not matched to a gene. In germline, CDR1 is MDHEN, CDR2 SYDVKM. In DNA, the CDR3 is TGTGCCAGCAGTCCTTGGGACAGCTCCTATAATTCACCCCTCCACTTT. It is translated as CASSPWDSSYNSPLHF.

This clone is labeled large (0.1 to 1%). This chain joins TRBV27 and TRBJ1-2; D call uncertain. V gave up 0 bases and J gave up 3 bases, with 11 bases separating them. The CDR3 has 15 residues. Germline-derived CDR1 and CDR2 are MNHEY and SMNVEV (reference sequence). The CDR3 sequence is CASSLSSVSYYGYTF. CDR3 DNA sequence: TGTGCCAGCAGTTTATCGTCCGTGTCCTACTATGGCTACACCTTC.

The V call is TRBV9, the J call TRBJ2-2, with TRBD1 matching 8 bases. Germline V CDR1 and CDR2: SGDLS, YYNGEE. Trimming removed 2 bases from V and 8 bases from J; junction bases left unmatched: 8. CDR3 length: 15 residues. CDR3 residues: CASSVTGGLAGELFF. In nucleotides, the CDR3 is TGTGCCAGCAGCGTTACAGGGGGACTTGCTGGGGAGCTGTTTTTT.

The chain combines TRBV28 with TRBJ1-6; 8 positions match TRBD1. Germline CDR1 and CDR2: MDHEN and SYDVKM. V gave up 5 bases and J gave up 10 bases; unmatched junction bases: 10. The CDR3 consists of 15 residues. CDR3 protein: CASSLDRGWRSPLHF. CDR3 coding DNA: TGTGCCAGCAGTCTCGACAGGGGTTGGCGGTCACCCCTCCACTTT.

The CDR3 DNA sequence: TGTGCCAGCAGCGCCCCTAGCGGCCAGATAGGTAATGAGCAGTTCTTC. Translated: CASSAPSGQIGNEQFF. This chain uses TRBV9 with TRBJ2-1; 7 nucleotides align to TRBD2. The CDR3 has 16 residues. In germline, CDR1 is SGDLS, CDR2 YYNGEE. Trimming took 3 bases from V and 7 from J; bases not matched to a gene: 13.

The CDR3 nucleotides are TGCGCCAGCAGCTTGGAAGGGGCCCAGCCCCAGCATTTT. This encodes CASSLEGAQPQHF. This chain uses TRBV5-1 with TRBJ1-5; perhaps TRBD1 as D (5 bases). Trimming removed 0 bases from V and 7 bases from J, with 8 bases in between. The germline CDR1 and CDR2 sequences are SGHRS and YFSETQ. This CDR3 spans 13 amino acids.

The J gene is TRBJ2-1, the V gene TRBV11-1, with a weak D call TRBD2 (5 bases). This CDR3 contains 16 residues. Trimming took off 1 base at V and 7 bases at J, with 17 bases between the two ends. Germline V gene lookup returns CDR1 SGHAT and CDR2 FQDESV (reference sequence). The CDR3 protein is CASSLVSGVIVNEQFF. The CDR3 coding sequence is TGTGCCAGCAGCTTAGTTTCCGGGGTCATAGTAAATGAGCAGTTCTTC.

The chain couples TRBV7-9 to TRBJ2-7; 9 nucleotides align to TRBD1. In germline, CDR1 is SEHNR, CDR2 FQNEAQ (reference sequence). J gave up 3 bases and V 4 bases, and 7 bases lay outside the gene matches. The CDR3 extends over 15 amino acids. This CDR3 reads CASSYTGGAFYEQYF. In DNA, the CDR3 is TGTGCCAGCAGCTACACAGGGGGCGCTTTCTACGAGCAGTACTTC.

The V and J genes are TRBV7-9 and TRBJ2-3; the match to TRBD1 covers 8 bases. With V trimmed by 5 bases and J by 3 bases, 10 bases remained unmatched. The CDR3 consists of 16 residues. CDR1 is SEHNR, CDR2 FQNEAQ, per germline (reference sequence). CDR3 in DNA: TGTGCCAGCAGCAGGACAGGGCCCCAAGTGACAGATACGCAGTATTTT. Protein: CASSRTGPQVTDTQYF.

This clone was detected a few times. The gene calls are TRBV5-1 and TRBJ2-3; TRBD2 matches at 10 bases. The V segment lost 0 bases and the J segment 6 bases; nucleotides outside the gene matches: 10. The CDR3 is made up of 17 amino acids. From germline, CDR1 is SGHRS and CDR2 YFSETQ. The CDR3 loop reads CASSLALAGSIVDTQYF. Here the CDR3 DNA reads TGCGCCAGCAGCTTGGCACTAGCGGGGTCAATCGTGGATACGCAGTATTTT.

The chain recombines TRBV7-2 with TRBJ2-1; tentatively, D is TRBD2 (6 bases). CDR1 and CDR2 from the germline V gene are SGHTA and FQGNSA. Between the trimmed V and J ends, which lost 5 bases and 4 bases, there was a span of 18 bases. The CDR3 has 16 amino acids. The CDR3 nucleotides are TGTGCCAGCAGCCAGGCCGGGACTCCTCCATACAATGAGCAGTTCTTC. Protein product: CASSQAGTPPYNEQFF.

The chain's CDR3 is CASSVRGISSTDTQYF. The CDR3 region has the DNA TGTGCCAGCAGCGTAAGAGGGATTTCTAGCACAGATACGCAGTATTTT. V gene TRBV9 combines with J gene TRBJ2-3; the D gene is possibly TRBD2 (5 bases). CDR1 and CDR2 (germline): SGDLS, YYNGEE. Trimming left V 1 base short and J 0 bases short, with 12 bases between. The CDR3 has 16 residues.

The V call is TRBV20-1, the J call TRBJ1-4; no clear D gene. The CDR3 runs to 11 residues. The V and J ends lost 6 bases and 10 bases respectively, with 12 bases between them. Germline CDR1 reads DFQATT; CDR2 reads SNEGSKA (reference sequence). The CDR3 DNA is TGCAGTGCCGCGAACGGAGGAAAACTGTTTTTT. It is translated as CSAANGGKLFF.

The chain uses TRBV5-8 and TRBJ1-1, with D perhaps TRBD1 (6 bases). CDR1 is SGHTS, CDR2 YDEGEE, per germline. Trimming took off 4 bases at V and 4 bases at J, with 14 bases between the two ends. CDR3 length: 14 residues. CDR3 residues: CASSRAGGGTEAFF. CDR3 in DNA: TGTGCCAGCAGCCGCGCGGGGGGCGGCACTGAAGCTTTCTTT.

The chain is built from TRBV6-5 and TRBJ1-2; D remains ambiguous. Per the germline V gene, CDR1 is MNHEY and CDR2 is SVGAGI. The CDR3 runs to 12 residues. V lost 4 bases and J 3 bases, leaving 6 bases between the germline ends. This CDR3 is CASSSVYYGYTF. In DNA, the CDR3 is TGTGCCAGCAGTTCGGTTTACTATGGCTACACCTTC.

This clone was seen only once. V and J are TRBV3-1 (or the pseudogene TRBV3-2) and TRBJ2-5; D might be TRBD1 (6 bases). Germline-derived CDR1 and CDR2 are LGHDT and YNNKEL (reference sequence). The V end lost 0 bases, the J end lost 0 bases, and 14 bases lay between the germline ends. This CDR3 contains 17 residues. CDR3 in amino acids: CASSQDNYRTDQETQYF. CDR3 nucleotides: TGTGCCAGCAGCCAAGATAATTACAGGACAGACCAAGAGACCCAGTACTTC.

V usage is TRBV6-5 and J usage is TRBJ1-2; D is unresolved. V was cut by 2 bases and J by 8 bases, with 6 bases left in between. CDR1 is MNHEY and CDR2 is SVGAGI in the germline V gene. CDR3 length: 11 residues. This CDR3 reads CASSYLGGYTF. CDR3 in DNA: TGTGCCAGCAGTTACCTCGGGGGCTACACCTTC.

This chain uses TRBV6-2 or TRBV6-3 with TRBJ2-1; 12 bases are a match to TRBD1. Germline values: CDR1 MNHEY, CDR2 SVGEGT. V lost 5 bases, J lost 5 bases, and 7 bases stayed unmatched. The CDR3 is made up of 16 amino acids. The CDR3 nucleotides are TGTGCCAGCAGTACGCCGGGACAGGGGGCTAACAATGAGCAGTTCTTC. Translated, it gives CASSTPGQGANNEQFF.

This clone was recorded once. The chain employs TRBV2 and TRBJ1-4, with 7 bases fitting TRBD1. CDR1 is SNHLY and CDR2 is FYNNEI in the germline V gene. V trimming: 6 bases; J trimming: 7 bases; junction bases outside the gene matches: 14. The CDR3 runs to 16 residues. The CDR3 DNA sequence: TGTGCCAGCAGCCGAGCCCCGGGACAGCGGGCTGAAAAACTGTTTTTT. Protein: CASSRAPGQRAEKLFF. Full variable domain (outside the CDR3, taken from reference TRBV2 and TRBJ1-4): EPEVTQTPSHQVTQMGQEVILRCVPISNHLYFYWYRQILGQKVEFLVSFYNNEISEKSEIFDDQFSVERPDGSNFTLKIRSTKLEDSAMYFCASSRAPGQRAEKLFFGSGTQLSVL.